Below are 23 T cell receptor beta chains sequenced from a single sample in a study of blood T cell repertoires in COVID-19. Sequencing used immunoSEQ multiplex PCR; TCRdb keeps in-frame clones, though not all of them. The sample includes some 100,000 clones, 91% of them seen just once. Sequencing was carried out using peripheral blood. These receptors originate from a man between 50 and 59 years old with active COVID-19.

The chain joins TRBV15 to TRBJ2-6; 8 nucleotides line up with TRBD1. With V trimmed by 3 bases and J by 2 bases, 6 bases remained unmatched. Germline V gene data show CDR1 as LNHNV and CDR2 as YYDKDF (reference sequence). The CDR3 totals 17 residues. Here the CDR3 reads CATSSGQGSPGANVLTF. The DNA of the CDR3 is TGTGCCACCAGCAGCGGACAGGGTTCTCCTGGGGCCAACGTCCTGACTTTC.

The genes are TRBV9 and TRBJ2-2; D gene unclear. Trimming removed 4 bases at V and 7 bases at J, with 14 bases between. The V gene's germline CDR1 is SGDLS and CDR2 YYNGEE. The CDR3 covers 14 residues. In nucleotides, the CDR3 is TGTGCCAGCAGCCCCCCCGGCGGAAGCGGGGAGCTGTTTTTT. This codes for CASSPPGGSGELFF.

The J gene is TRBJ1-1, the V gene TRBV29-1, with 7 nucleotides matching TRBD1. Germline assignment: CDR1 SQVTM and CDR2 ANQGSEA. Trimming at V came to 0 bases and at J to 4 bases, leaving 2 bases not matched to a gene. CDR3 size: 13 residues. The chain's CDR3 is CSVEENRGTEAFF. CDR3 in DNA: TGCAGCGTTGAAGAAAACAGGGGCACTGAAGCTTTCTTT.

The sample holds one count of this clone. The rearrangement uses TRBV13 and TRBJ2-1; TRBD2 aligns across 11 bases. Germline CDR1 reads PRHDT; CDR2 reads FYEKMQ (reference sequence). V shed 4 bases, J shed 2 bases, and the junction held 10 bases outside the gene matches. The CDR3 spans 18 residues. CDR3 region: CASSWGLAVRGAYNEQFF. The DNA for the CDR3 is TGTGCCAGCAGCTGGGGACTAGCGGTCCGGGGGGCCTACAATGAGCAGTTCTTC.

CDR3 in DNA: TGTGCCAGCAGTCTGGGAAATCTAGCGGGAATCGCCGGGGAGCTGTTTTTT. Residues: CASSLGNLAGIAGELFF. The rearrangement joins TRBV28 to TRBJ2-2; TRBD2 matches at 9 bases. V shed 5 bases, J shed 6 bases, and the junction held 13 bases outside the gene matches. The CDR3 spans 17 residues. Germline V gives CDR1 MDHEN, CDR2 SYDVKM.

The CDR3 coding sequence is TGTGCAAGTCGCCTCAATGTGGGACAGCAAGAGACCCAGTACTTC. This encodes CASRLNVGQQETQYF. The chain joins TRBV12-2 to TRBJ2-5; no DNA check was done on the table's D call, TRBD1. TRBV12-2 corresponds to a pseudogene. CDR3 length: 15 amino acids.

The chain couples TRBV5-4 to TRBJ1-4, with 7 bases aligning to TRBD1. Trimming at V came to 3 bases and at J to 3 bases, leaving 2 bases not matched to a gene. The germline V gene encodes CDR1 SGHNT and CDR2 YYREEE (reference sequence). This CDR3 spans 14 amino acids. CDR3: CASSSGGSNEKLFF. The CDR3 region has the DNA TGTGCCAGCAGCTCAGGGGGGTCTAATGAAAAACTGTTTTTT.

V and J are TRBV5-1 and TRBJ2-1, with D maybe TRBD1 (8 bases). CDR3 length: 15 amino acids. Germline V lookup: CDR1 SGHRS, CDR2 YFSETQ. Trimming removed 0 bases at V and 7 bases at J, with 14 bases between. This chain's CDR3 is CASSLEGQGGNEQFF. DNA of the CDR3: TGCGCCAGCAGCTTGGAAGGACAGGGAGGGAATGAGCAGTTCTTC.

This clone was seen once. The rearrangement uses TRBV6-6 and TRBJ2-7; the match to TRBD2 covers 9 bases. This CDR3 region has 17 residues. Germline-derived CDR1 and CDR2 are MNHNY and SVGAGI (reference sequence). V dropped 5 bases and J dropped 4; count of bases not matched to a gene: 15. The chain's CDR3 is CASSRSTSGRSLYEQYF. In DNA form, the CDR3 reads TGTGCCAGCAGTCGATCCACTAGCGGGCGTTCTCTTTACGAGCAGTACTTC.

This chain joins TRBV19 and TRBJ1-5; D gene unclear. Deletions cut 3 bases from V and 6 bases from J, with 6 bases between. The germline V gene encodes CDR1 LNHDA and CDR2 SQIVND (reference sequence). The CDR3 extends over 12 amino acids. CDR3 residues: CASSIVGQPQHF. The CDR3 DNA reads as TGTGCCAGTAGTATCGTCGGTCAGCCCCAGCATTTT.

V is TRBV4-2 and J is TRBJ1-2; a weak D match, TRBD1 (6 bases). This CDR3 comprises 16 residues. Germline V gives CDR1 LGHNA, CDR2 YNFKEQ. V was clipped by 3 bases and J by 0 bases, with 14 bases between them. The CDR3 DNA is TGTGCCAGCAGCCAGTACGGGACACCCGCTAACTATGGCTACACCTTC. Protein product: CASSQYGTPANYGYTF.

This clone appeared a single time. V is TRBV18 and J is TRBJ1-6; 10 bases are a match to TRBD1. The CDR3 is made up of 16 amino acids. V lost 4 bases, J lost 9 bases, and 9 bases stayed unmatched. CDR1 KGHSH and CDR2 LQKENI come from the germline V gene. CDR3 residues: CASSRAWTGGRSPLHF. The CDR3 DNA reads TGTGCCAGCTCACGGGCCTGGACAGGGGGACGTTCACCCCTCCACTTT.

About this clone itself: This specimen includes other DNA sequences encoding the same CDR3. This rearrangement joins TRBV27 to TRBJ2-7, with TRBD2 as a possible D gene (7 bases). The CDR3 has 16 residues. Trimming took 0 bases from V and 6 from J, leaving 18 bases between them. CDR1 is MNHEY, CDR2 SMNVEV, per germline (reference sequence). The DNA of the CDR3 is TGTGCCAGCAGTTTATCAGGGGGTGGGGGGGCCCGCGAGCAGTACTTC. Translation gives CASSLSGGGGAREQYF.

This chain links TRBV3-1 (or the pseudogene TRBV3-2) with TRBJ2-3; TRBD2 agrees at 8 bases. This CDR3 has 14 amino acids. The J segment lost 6 bases and the V segment lost 3 bases, leaving 5 bases of the junction unmatched. The germline gives CDR1 LGHDT, CDR2 YNNKEL (reference sequence). The CDR3 region is CASSHLAGRDTQYF. CDR3 DNA: TGTGCCAGCAGCCACCTAGCGGGTCGGGATACGCAGTATTTT.

The chain recombines TRBV10-3 with TRBJ2-7; tentative D call: TRBD1 (6 bases). Germline CDR1 is ENHRY and CDR2 is SYGVKD. V dropped 4 bases and J dropped 0 bases, with 16 bases sitting between them. This CDR3 spans 16 amino acids. For the CDR3, the DNA is TGTGCCATCAGTGTTGGTTTTGGGGACACCTCCTACGAGCAGTACTTC. Protein product: CAISVGFGDTSYEQYF.

This chain uses TRBV7-2 with TRBJ2-5, with 9 bases matching TRBD2. The J segment lost 6 bases and the V segment lost 5 bases, leaving 4 bases of the junction unmatched. The CDR3 has 13 residues. CDR1 and CDR2 from the germline V gene are SGHTA and FQGNSA. CDR3 in amino acids: CASSGGGAKTQYF. Written as DNA, the CDR3 is TGTGCCAGCAGCGGCGGGGGGGCAAAGACCCAGTACTTC.

The chain is built from TRBV5-6 and TRBJ2-3; 10 bases align to TRBD2. Per germline, CDR1 SGHDT and CDR2 YYEEEE. J gave up 6 bases and V 4 bases, and 8 bases lay outside the gene matches. This CDR3 comprises 15 residues. CDR3 in amino acids: CASSASGRAVDTQYF. CDR3 nucleotide sequence: TGTGCCAGCAGCGCCAGCGGGAGGGCCGTGGATACGCAGTATTTT.

This sequence joins TRBV5-1 and TRBJ2-2, with D possibly being TRBD2 (5 bases). The CDR3 covers 15 residues. The germline V gene has CDR1 SGHRS and CDR2 YFSETQ. Trimming took off 4 bases at V and 0 bases at J, with 10 bases between the two ends. The DNA for the CDR3 is TGCGCCAGCAGCCTGGACTTTGCGAACACCGGGGAGCTGTTTTTT. Amino acid sequence: CASSLDFANTGELFF.

The chain links TRBV15 to TRBJ1-2; 7 bases match TRBD1. After removal of 0 bases from V and 12 bases from J, the junction contained 10 bases not matched to a gene. Germline-derived CDR1 and CDR2 are LNHNV and YYDKDF (reference sequence). This CDR3 comprises 14 residues. CDR3 loop: CATSRDQGGNPDTF. As DNA, the CDR3 is TGTGCCACCAGCAGAGACCAGGGGGGAAATCCGGACACCTTC.

The rearrangement uses TRBV28 and TRBJ2-7; no reliable D call. This CDR3 contains 15 residues. Looked up from germline, CDR1 is MDHEN and CDR2 is SYDVKM. V lost 5 bases to trimming and J lost 2 bases, with 16 bases between them. The CDR3: CASSTPGLAAYEQYF. The CDR3, as DNA: TGTGCCAGCAGTACTCCCGGGTTGGCGGCCTACGAGCAGTACTTC.

The J gene is TRBJ2-7, the V gene TRBV10-2, with 10 bases fitting TRBD1. The CDR3 runs to 14 residues. From germline, CDR1 is WSHSY and CDR2 SAAADI. V lost 4 bases and J lost 3; bases outside the gene matches: 3. CDR3 bases: TGCGCCAGCAGTGGACAGGGGGCTAGCTACGAGCAGTACGTC. Protein product: CASSGQGASYEQYV.

The CDR3 here is CASSPGTGGYNEQFF. As DNA, the CDR3 is TGTGCCAGCAGCCCCGGGACAGGAGGCTACAATGAGCAGTTCTTC. V is TRBV6-6 and J is TRBJ2-1, with 8 positions matching TRBD1. V shed 6 bases and J 3 bases; nucleotides not matched to a gene: 7. The CDR3 consists of 15 residues. Germline V gene data show CDR1 as MNHNY and CDR2 as SVGAGI (reference sequence).

The chain uses TRBV7-9 and TRBJ2-1; perhaps TRBD2 as D (6 bases). With 1 base removed from V and 7 bases from J, the gap between germline ends came to 11 bases. The CDR3 consists of 14 residues. Per the germline V gene, CDR1 is SEHNR and CDR2 is FQNEAQ (reference sequence). The DNA for the CDR3 is TGTGCCAGCAGCTTAGTTGCGGGAATTAATGAGCAGTTCTTC. Its translation is CASSLVAGINEQFF.